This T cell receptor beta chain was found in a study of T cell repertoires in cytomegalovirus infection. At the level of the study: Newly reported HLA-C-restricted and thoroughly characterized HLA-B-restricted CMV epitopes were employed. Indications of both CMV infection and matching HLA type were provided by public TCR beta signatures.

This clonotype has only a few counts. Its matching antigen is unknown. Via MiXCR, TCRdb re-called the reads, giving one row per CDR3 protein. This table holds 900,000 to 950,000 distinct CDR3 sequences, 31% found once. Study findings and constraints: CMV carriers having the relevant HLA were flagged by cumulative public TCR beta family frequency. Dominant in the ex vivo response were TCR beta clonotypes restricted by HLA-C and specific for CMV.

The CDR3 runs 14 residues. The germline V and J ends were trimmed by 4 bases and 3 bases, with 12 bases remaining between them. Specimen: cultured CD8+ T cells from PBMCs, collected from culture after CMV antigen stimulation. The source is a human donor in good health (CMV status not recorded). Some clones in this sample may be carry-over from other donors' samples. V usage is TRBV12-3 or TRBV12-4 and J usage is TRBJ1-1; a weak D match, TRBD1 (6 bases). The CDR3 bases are TGTGCCAGCAGTTCCGCGGGGGCAGACACTGAAGCTTTCTTT. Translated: CASSSAGADTEAFF.